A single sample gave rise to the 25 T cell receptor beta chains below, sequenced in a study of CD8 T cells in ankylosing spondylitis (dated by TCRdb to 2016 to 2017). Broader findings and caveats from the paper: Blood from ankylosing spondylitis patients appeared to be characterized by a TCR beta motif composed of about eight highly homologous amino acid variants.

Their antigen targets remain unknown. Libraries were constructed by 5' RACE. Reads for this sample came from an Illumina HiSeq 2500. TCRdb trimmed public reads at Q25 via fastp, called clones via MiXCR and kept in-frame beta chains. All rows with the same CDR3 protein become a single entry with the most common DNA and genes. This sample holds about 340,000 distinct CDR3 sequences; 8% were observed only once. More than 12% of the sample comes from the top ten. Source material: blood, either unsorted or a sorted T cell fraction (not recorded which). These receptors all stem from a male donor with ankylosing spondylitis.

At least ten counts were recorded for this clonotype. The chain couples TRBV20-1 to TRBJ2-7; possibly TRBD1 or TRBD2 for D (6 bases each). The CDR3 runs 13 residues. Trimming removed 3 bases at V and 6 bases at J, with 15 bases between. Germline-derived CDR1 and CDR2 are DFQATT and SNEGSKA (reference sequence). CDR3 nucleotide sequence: TGCAGTGCTAGTTATTACGGAGGGGGCGAGCAGTACTTC. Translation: CSASYYGGGEQYF.

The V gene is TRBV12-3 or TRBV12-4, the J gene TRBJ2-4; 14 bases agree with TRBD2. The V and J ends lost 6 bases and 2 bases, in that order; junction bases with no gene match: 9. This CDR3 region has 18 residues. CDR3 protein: CASSGGLAGAGTKNIQYF. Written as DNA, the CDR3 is TGTGCCAGCAGCGGGGGACTAGCGGGAGCGGGGACCAAAAACATTCAGTACTTC.

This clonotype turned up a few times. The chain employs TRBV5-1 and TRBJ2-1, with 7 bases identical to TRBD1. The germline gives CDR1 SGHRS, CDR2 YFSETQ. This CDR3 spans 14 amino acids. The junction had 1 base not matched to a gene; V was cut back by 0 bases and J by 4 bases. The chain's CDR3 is CASSLAQGYNEQFF. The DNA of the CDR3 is TGCGCCAGCAGCTTGGCACAGGGGTACAATGAGCAGTTCTTC.

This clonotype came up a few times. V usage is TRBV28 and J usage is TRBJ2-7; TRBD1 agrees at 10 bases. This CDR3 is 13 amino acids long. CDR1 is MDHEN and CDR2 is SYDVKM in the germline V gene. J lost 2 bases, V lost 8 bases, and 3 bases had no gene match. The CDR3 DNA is TGTGCCAGCGGGGACAGGGGAACCTACGAGCAGTACTTC. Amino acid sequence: CASGDRGTYEQYF.

CDR3 sequence (DNA): TGTGCCAGCGGCCCTCTAACTACCTACGAGCAGTACTTC. It codes for CASGPLTTYEQYF. The chain couples TRBV7-9 to TRBJ2-7; D is uncertain. In germline, CDR1 is SEHNR, CDR2 FQNEAQ (reference sequence). This CDR3 has 13 amino acids. V lost 8 bases to trimming and J lost 2 bases, with 13 bases between them.

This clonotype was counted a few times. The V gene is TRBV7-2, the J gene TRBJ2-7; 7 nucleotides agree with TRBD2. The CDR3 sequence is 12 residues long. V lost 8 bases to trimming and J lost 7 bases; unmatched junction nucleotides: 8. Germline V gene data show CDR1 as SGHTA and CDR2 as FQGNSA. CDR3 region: CASGGDVSEQYF. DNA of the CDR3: TGTGCCAGCGGGGGGGACGTGAGTGAGCAGTACTTC.

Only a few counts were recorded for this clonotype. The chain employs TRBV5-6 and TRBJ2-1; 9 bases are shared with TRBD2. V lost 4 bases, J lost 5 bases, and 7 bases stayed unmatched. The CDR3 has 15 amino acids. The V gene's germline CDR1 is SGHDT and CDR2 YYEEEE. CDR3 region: CASSELAGWDNEQFF. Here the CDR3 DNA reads TGTGCCAGCAGCGAGCTAGCGGGATGGGACAATGAGCAGTTCTTC.

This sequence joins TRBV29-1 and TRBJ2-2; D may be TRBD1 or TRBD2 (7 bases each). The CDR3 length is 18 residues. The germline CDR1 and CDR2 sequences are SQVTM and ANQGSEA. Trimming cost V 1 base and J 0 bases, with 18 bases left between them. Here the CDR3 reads CSVEGQGGYYANTGELFF. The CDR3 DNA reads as TGCAGCGTTGAAGGTCAGGGGGGGTATTACGCGAACACCGGGGAGCTGTTTTTT.

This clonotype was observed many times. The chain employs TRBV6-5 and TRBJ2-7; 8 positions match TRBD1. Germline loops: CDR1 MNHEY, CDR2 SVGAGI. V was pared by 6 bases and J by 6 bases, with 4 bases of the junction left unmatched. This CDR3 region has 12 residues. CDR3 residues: CASRDRVGEQYF. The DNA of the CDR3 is TGTGCCAGCAGGGACAGGGTCGGCGAGCAGTACTTC.

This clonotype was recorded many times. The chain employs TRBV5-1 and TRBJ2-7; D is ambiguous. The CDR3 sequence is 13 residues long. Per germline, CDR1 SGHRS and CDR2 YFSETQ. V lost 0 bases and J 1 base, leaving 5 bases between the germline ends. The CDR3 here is CASSLVQSYEQYF. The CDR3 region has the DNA TGCGCCAGCAGCTTGGTCCAGTCCTACGAGCAGTACTTC.

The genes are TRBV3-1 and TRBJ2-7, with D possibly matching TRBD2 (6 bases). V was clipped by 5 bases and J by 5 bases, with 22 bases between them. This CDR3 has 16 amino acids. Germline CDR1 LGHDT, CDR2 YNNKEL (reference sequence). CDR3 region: CASSWSGLATVDEQYF. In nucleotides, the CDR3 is TGTGCCAGCAGCTGGTCGGGGCTAGCGACCGTGGACGAGCAGTACTTC.

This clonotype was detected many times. CDR3 sequence: CSAPGLAGDYEQYF. In DNA, the CDR3 is TGCAGTGCTCCGGGACTAGCGGGAGACTACGAGCAGTACTTC. The rearrangement links TRBV20-1 to TRBJ2-7; 14 bases map to TRBD2. Trimming took 5 bases from V and 3 from J; bases not matched to a gene: 3. The CDR3 has 14 residues. The V gene's germline CDR1 is DFQATT and CDR2 SNEGSKA (reference sequence).

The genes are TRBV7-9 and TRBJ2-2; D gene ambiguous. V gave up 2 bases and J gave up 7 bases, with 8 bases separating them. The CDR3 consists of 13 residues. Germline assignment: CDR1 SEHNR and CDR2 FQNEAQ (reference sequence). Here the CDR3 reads CASSLTPVGELFF. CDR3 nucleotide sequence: TGTGCCAGCAGCTTAACGCCGGTCGGGGAGCTGTTTTTT.

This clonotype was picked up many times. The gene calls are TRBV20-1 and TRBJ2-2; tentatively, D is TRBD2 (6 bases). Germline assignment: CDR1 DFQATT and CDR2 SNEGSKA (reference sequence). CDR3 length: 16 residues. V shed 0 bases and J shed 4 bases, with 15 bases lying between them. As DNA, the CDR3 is TGCAGTGCTAGAGATCGCGGAGGGATGGGCACCGGGGAGCTGTTTTTT. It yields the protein CSARDRGGMGTGELFF.

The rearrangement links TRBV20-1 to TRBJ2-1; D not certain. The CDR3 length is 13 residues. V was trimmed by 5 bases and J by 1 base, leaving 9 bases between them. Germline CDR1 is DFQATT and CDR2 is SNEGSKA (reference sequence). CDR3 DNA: TGCAGTGCTCGCCCCAGATCCTACAATGAGCAGTTCTTC. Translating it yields CSARPRSYNEQFF.

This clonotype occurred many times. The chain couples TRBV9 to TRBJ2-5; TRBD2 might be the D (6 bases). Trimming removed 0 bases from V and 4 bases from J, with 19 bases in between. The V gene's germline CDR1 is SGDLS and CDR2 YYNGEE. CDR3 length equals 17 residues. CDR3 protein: CASSVAGVGGMGETQYF. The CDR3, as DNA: TGTGCCAGCAGCGTAGCTGGTGTGGGAGGTATGGGAGAGACCCAGTACTTC.

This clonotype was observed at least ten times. CDR3 in DNA: TGCGCCAGCAGGGAAGGACAGGCCAACACTGAAGCTTTCTTT. Amino acid sequence: CASREGQANTEAFF. The chain recombines TRBV5-1 with TRBJ1-1; 7 nucleotides agree with TRBD1. In germline, CDR1 is SGHRS, CDR2 YFSETQ. Trimming cost V 5 bases and J 2 bases; bases outside gene matches: 6. This CDR3 contains 14 residues. Full variable domain (remainder filled in from reference TRBV5-1 and TRBJ1-1): KAGVTQTPRYLIKTRGQQVTLSCSPISGHRSVSWYQQTPGQGLQFLFEYFSETQRNKGNFPGRFSGRQFSNSRSEMNVSTLELGDSALYLCASREGQANTEAFFGQGTRLTVV.

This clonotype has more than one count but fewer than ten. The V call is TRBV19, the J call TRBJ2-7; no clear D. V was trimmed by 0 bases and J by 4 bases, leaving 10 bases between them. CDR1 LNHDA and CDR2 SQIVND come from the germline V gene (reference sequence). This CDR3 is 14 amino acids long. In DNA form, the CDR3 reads TGTGCCAGTAGTATAGATCTGGAGATTTACGAGCAGTACTTC. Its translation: CASSIDLEIYEQYF. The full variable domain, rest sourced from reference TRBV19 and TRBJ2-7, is DGGITQSPKYLFRKEGQNVTLSCEQNLNHDAMYWYRQDPGQGLRLIYYSQIVNDFQKGDIAEGYSVSREKKESFPLTVTSAQKNPTAFYLCASSIDLEIYEQYFGPGTRLTVT.

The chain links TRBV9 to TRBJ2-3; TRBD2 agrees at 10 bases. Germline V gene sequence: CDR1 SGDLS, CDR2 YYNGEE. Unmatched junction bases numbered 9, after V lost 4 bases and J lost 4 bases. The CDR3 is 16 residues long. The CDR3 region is CASSPREREGPDTQYF. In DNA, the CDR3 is TGTGCCAGCAGCCCCAGAGAGCGGGAGGGCCCAGATACGCAGTATTTT.

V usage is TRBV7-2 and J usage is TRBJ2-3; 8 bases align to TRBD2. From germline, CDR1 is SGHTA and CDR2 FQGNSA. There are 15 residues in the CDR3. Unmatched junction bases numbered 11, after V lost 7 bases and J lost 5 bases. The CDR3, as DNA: TGTGCCAGCAAGGTAGCGGGATCCCCTGGAGATACGCAGTATTTT. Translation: CASKVAGSPGDTQYF.

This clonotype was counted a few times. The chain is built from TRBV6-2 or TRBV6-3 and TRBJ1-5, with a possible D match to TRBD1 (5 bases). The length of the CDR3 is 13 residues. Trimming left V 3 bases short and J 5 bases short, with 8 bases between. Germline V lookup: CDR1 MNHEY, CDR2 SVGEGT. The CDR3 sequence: CASSYVGDQPQHF. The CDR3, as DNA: TGTGCCAGCAGTTATGTGGGGGATCAGCCCCAGCATTTT.

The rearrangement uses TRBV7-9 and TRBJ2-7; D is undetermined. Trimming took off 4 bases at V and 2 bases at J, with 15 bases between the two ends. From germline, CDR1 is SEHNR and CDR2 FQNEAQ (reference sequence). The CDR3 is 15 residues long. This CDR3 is CASSSHRRAPYEQYF. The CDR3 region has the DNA TGTGCCAGCAGCTCACATCGTAGGGCCCCCTACGAGCAGTACTTC.

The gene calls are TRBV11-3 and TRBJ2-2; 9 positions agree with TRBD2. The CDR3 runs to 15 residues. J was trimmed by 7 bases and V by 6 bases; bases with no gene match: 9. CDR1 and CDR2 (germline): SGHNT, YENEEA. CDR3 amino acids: CASRGGASGIGELFF. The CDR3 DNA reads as TGTGCCAGCAGAGGAGGGGCTAGCGGGATCGGGGAGCTGTTTTTT.

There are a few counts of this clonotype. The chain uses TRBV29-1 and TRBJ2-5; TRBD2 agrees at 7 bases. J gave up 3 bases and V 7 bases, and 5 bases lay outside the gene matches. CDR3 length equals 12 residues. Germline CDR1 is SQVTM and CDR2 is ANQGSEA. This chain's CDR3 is CSGRLAEETQYF. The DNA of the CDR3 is TGCAGCGGCCGACTAGCAGAAGAGACCCAGTACTTC.

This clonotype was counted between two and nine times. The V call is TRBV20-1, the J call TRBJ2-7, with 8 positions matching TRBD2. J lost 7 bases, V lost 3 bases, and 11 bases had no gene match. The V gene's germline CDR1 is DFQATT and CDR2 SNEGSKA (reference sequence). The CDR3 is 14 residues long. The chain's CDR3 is CSARRREGVGEQYF. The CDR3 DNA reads TGCAGTGCTAGGCGTCGGGAGGGCGTCGGGGAGCAGTACTTC.